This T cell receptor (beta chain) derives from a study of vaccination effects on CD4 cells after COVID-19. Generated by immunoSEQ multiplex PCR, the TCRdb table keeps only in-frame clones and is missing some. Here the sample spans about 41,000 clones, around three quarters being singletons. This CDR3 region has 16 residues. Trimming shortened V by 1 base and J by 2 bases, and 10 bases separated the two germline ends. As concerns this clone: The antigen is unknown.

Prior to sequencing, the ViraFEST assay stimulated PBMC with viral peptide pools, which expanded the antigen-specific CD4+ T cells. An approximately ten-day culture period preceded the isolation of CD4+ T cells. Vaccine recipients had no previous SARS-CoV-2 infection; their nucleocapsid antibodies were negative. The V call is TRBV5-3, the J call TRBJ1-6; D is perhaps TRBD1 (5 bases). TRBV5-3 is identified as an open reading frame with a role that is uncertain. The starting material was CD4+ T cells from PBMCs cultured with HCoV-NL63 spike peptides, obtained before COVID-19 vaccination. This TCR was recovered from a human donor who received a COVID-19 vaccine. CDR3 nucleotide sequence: TGTGCCAGAAGCTTGCGACCAGGGCCCTATAATTCACCCCTCCACTTT. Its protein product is CARSLRPGPYNSPLHF.